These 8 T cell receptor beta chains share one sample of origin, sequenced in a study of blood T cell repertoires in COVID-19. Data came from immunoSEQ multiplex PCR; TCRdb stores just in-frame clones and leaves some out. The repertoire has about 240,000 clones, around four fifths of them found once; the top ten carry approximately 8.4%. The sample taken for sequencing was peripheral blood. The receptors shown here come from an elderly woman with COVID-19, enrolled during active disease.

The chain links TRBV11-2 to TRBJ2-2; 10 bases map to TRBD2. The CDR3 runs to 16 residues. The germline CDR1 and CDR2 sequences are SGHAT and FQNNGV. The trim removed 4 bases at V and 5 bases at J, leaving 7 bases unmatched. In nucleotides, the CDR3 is TGTGCCAGCAGCTCGAAAGCTAGCGGGGGAACCGGGGAGCTGTTTTTT. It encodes CASSSKASGGTGELFF.

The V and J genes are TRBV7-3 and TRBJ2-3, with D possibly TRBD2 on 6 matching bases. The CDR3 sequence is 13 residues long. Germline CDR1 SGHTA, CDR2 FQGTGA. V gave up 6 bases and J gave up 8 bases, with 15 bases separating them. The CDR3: CASSLTGGFTQYF. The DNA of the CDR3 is TGTGCCAGCAGTCTTACTGGGGGGTTTACGCAGTATTTT.

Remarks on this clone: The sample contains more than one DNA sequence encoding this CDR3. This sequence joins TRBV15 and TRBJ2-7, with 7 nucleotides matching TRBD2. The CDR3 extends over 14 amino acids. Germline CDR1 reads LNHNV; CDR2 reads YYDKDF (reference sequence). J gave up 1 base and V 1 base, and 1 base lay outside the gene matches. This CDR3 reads CATSRGGSSYEQYF. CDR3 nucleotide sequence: TGTGCCACCAGCAGAGGCGGGAGTTCCTACGAGCAGTACTTC.

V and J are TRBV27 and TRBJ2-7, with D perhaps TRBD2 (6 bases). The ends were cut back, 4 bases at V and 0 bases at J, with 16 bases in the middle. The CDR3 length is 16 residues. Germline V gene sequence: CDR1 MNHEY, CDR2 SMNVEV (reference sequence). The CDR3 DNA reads TGTGCCAGCAGTTCCCCCCGCGGGACGAGCTCCTACGAGCAGTACTTC. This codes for CASSSPRGTSSYEQYF.

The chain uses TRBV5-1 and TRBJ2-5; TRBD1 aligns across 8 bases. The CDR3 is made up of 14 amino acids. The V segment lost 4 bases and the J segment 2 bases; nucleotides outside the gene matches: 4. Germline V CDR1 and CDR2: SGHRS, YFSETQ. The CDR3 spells CASSAGQGQETQYF. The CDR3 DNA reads TGCGCCAGCAGCGCCGGACAGGGTCAAGAGACCCAGTACTTC.

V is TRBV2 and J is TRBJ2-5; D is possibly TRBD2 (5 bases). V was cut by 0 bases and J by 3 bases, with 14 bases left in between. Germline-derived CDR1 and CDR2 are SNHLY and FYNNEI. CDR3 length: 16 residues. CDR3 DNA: TGTGCCAGCAGTGAAGCTCCACTAGGATTCAAAGAGACCCAGTACTTC. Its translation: CASSEAPLGFKETQYF. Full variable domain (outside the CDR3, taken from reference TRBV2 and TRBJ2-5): EPEVTQTPSHQVTQMGQEVILRCVPISNHLYFYWYRQILGQKVEFLVSFYNNEISEKSEIFDDQFSVERPDGSNFTLKIRSTKLEDSAMYFCASSEAPLGFKETQYFGPGTRLLVL.

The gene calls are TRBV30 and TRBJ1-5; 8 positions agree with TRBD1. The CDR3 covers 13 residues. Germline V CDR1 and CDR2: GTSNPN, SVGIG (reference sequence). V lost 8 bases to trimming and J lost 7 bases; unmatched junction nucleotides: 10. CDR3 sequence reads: CAGGQGSNQPQHF. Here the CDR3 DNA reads TGTGCCGGAGGACAGGGAAGTAACCAGCCCCAGCATTTT. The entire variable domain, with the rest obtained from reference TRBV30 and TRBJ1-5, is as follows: SQTIHQWPATLVQPVGSPLSLECTVEGTSNPNLYWYRQAAGRGLQLLFYSVGIGQISSEVPQNLSASRPQDRQFILSSKKLLLSDSGFYLCAGGQGSNQPQHFGDGTRLSIL.

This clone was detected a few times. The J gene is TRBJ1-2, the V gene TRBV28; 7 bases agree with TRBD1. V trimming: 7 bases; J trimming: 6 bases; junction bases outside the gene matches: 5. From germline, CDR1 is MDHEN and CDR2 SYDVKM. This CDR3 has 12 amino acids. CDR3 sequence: CASTVGTDGYTF. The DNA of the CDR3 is TGTGCCAGCACCGTCGGGACAGATGGCTACACCTTC.